This record looks at one TCR beta chain sequence and its context. What it binds is not known. The sample belongs to a study of cytomegalovirus exposure and HLA in healthy donors. The overall study: In terms of ancestry, the Caucasian-associated cluster contained around 79% of the roughly 400 genotyped donors.

Vbeta (60) and Jbeta (13) primers were used in the PCR. Measured with immunoSEQ multiplex PCR; TCRdb has only the in-frame clones, and not every one. Of more than 90,000 clones listed, around 82% are singletons. This CDR3 comprises 14 residues. Trimming pared 4 bases from V and 6 bases from J, leaving 13 bases between. CDR1 SGHNT and CDR2 YYREEE come from the germline V gene (reference sequence). Study-wide results and caveats: An apparent linkage of common viral pathogens to several of the most significant clusters emerged in a later analysis. Reportedly, TCR beta sequences accurately predicted HLA-A and HLA-B alleles in most subjects.

This clonotype was obtained from a woman aged 55-75 years in good health and CMV-seronegative. Sequencing input: PBMCs. This chain uses TRBV5-4 with TRBJ2-2; no clear D gene. The CDR3 DNA is TGTGCCAGCAGCGCCCTCGGAAGCGCCGGGGAGCTGTTTTTT. It encodes CASSALGSAGELFF.